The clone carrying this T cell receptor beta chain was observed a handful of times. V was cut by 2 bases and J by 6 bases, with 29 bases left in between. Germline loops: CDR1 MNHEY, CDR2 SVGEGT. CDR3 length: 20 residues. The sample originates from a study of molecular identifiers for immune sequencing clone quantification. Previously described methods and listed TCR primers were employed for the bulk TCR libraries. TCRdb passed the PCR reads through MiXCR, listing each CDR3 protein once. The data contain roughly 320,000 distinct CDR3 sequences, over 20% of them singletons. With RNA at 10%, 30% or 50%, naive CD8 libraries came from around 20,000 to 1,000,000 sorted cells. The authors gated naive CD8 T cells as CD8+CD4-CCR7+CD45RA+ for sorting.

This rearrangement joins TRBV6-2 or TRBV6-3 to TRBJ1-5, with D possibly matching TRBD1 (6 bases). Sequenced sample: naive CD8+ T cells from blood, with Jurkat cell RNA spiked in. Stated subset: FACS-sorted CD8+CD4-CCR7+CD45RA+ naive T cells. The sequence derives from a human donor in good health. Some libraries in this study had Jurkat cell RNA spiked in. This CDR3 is CASSYTGSFRSGGGGQPQHF. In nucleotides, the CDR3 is TGTGCCAGCAGTTACACAGGGAGTTTCCGTTCAGGAGGGGGAGGTCAGCCCCAGCATTTT.